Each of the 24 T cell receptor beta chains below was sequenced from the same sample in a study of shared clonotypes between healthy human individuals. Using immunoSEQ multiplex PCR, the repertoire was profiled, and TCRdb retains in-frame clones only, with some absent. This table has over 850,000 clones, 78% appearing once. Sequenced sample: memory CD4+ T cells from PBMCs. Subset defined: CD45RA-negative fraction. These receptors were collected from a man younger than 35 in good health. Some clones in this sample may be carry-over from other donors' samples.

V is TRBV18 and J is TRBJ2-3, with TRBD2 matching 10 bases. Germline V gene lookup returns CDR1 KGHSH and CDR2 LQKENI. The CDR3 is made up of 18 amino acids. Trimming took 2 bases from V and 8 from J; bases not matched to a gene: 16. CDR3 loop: CASSPTASSGSPTATQYF. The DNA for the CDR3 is TGTGCCAGCTCACCAACGGCGTCTAGCGGGAGTCCTACGGCTACGCAGTATTTT.

DNA of the CDR3: TGTGCCAGCAGCGGGGGAATTGAGCAGTTCTTC. As protein: CASSGGIEQFF. The rearrangement uses TRBV5-6 and TRBJ2-1; D may be TRBD1 or TRBD2 (5 bases each). Germline-derived CDR1 and CDR2 are SGHDT and YYEEEE. With 4 bases removed from V and 9 bases from J, the gap between germline ends came to 8 bases. CDR3 length equals 11 residues.

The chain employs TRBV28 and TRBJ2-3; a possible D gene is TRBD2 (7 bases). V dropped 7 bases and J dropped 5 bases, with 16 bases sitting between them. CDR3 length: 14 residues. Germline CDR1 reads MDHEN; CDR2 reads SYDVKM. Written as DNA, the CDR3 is TGTGCCAGCAACCCCTGGGGGGGCCGAGATACGCAGTATTTT. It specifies CASNPWGGRDTQYF. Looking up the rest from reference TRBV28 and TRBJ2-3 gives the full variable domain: DVKVTQSSRYLVKRTGEKVFLECVQDMDHENMFWYRQDPGLGLRLIYFSYDVKMKEKGDIPEGYSVSREKKERFSLILESASTNQTSMYLCASNPWGGRDTQYFGPGTRLTVL.

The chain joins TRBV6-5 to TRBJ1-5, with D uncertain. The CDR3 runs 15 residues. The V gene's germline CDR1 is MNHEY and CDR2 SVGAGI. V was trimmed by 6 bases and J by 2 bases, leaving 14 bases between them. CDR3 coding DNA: TGTGCCAGCAGATCCCTCGCCCATGGCAATCAGCCCCAGCATTTT. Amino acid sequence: CASRSLAHGNQPQHF.

The CDR3 is CASSKGTYTNYEQYF. The CDR3 DNA follows: TGTGCCAGCAGTAAAGGGACATATACTAACTACGAGCAGTACTTC. V and J are TRBV9 and TRBJ2-7; D possibly corresponds to TRBD1 (6 bases). Germline CDR1 SGDLS, CDR2 YYNGEE. V was clipped by 5 bases and J by 3 bases, with 18 bases between them. The CDR3 loop spans 15 amino acids.

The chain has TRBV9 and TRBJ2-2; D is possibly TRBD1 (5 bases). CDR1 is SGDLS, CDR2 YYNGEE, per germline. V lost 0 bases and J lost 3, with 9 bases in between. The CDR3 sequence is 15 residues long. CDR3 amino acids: CASSVGTTYTGELFF. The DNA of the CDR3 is TGTGCCAGCAGCGTAGGGACAACCTACACCGGGGAGCTGTTTTTT.

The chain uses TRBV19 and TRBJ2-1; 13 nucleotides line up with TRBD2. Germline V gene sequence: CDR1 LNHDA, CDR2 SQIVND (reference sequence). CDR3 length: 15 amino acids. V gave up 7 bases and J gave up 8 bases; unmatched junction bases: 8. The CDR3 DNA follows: TGTGCCAGTACTAGGACTAGCGGGAGTATCCATGAGCAGTTCTTC. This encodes CASTRTSGSIHEQFF.

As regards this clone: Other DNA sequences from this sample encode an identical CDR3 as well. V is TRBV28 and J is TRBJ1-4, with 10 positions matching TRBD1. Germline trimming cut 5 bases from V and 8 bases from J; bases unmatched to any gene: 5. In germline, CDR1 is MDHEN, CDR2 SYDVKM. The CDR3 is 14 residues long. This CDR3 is CASSLDRGREKLFF. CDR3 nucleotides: TGTGCCAGCAGTCTCGACAGGGGGCGCGAAAAACTGTTTTTT.

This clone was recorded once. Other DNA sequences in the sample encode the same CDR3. The CDR3: CASSLGPAAYEQYF. The CDR3 DNA sequence: TGCGCCAGCAGCTTGGGCCCCGCGGCCTACGAGCAGTACTTC. This chain connects TRBV5-1 to TRBJ2-7; D is undetermined. V was cut by 0 bases and J by 2 bases, with 9 bases left in between. The CDR3 covers 14 residues. Germline V gene lookup returns CDR1 SGHRS and CDR2 YFSETQ. The full variable domain, rest sourced from reference TRBV5-1 and TRBJ2-7, is KAGVTQTPRYLIKTRGQQVTLSCSPISGHRSVSWYQQTPGQGLQFLFEYFSETQRNKGNFPGRFSGRQFSNSRSEMNVSTLELGDSALYLCASSLGPAAYEQYFGPGTRLTVT.

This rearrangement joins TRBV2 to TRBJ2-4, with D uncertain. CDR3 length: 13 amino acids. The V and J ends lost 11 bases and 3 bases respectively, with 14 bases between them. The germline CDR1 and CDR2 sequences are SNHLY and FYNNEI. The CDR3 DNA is TGTGCCGGCACGACACCGGGCAAAAACATTCAGTACTTC. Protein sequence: CAGTTPGKNIQYF. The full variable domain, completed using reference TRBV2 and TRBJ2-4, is EPEVTQTPSHQVTQMGQEVILRCVPISNHLYFYWYRQILGQKVEFLVSFYNNEISEKSEIFDDQFSVERPDGSNFTLKIRSTKLEDSAMYFCAGTTPGKNIQYFGAGTRLSVL.

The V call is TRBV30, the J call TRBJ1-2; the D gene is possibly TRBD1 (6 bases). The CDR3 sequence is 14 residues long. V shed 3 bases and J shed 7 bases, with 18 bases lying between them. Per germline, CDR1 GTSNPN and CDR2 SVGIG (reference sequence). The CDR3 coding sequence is TGTGCCTGGAGGGGGGCGTCCGTGTTAGGTGGCTACACCTTC. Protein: CAWRGASVLGGYTF.

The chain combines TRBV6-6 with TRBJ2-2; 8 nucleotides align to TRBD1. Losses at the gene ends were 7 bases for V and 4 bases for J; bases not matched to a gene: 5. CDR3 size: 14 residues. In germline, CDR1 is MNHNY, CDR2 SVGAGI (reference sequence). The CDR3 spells CASTTGVGTGELFF. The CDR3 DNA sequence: TGTGCCAGCACGACAGGGGTGGGCACCGGGGAGCTGTTTTTT.

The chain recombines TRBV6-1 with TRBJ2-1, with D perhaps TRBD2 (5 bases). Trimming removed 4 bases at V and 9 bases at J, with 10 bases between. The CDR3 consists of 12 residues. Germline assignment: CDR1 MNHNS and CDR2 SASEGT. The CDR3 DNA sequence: TGTGCCAGCAGTGTACGTGGGAGTGAGCAGTTCTTC. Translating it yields CASSVRGSEQFF.

As DNA, the CDR3 is TGTGCCAGCAGTTTGGTAGGCCTTGGAAACACCATATATTTT. Translating it yields CASSLVGLGNTIYF. The chain recombines TRBV28 with TRBJ1-3; D is undetermined. The germline V gene has CDR1 MDHEN and CDR2 SYDVKM. The CDR3 length is 14 residues. Trimming removed 3 bases at V and 3 bases at J, with 9 bases between.

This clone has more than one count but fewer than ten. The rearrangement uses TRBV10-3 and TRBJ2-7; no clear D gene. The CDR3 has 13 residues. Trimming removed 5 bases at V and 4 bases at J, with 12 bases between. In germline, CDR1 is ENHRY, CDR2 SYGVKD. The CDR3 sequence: CAISLDRQYEQYF. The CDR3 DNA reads TGTGCCATCAGTCTGGACCGTCAGTACGAGCAGTACTTC.

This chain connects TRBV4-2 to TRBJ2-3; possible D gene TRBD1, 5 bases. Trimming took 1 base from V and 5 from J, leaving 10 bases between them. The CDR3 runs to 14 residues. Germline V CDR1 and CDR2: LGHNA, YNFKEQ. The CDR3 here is CASSQALGVDTQYF. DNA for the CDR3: TGTGCCAGCAGCCAAGCTTTAGGGGTAGATACGCAGTATTTT.

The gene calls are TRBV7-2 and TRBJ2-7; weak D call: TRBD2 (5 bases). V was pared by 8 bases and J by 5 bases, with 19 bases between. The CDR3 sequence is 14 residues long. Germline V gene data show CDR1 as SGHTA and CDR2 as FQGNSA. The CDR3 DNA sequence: TGTGCCAGCTCGCACGGCTGGCGGGCCCACGAGCAGTACTTC. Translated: CASSHGWRAHEQYF. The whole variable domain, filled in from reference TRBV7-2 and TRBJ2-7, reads GAGVSQSPSNKVTEKGKDVELRCDPISGHTALYWYRQSLGQGLEFLIYFQGNSAPDKSGLPSDRFSAERTGGSVSTLTIQRTQQEDSAVYLCASSHGWRAHEQYFGPGTRLTVT.

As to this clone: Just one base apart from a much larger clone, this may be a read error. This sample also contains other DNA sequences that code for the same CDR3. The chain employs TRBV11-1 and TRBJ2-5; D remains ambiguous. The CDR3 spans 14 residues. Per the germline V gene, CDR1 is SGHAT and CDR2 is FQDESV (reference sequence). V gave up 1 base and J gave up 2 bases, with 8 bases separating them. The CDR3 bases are TGTGCCAGCAGCTTAGGGCAGATTCAAGAGACCCAGTACTTC. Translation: CASSLGQIQETQYF.

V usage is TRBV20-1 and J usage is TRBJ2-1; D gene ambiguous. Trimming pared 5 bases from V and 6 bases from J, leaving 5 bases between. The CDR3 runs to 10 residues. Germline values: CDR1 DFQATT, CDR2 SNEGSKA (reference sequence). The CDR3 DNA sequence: TGCAGTGCTGCCCGCAATGAGCAGTTCTTC. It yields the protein CSAARNEQFF.

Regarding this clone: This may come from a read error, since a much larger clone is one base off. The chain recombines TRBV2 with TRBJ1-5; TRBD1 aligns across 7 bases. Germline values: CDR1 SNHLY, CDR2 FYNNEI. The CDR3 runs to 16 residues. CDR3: CANSEIRPGQNQPQHF. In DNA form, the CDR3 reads TGTGCCAACAGTGAGATCCGGCCGGGACAGAATCAGCCCCAGCATTTT.

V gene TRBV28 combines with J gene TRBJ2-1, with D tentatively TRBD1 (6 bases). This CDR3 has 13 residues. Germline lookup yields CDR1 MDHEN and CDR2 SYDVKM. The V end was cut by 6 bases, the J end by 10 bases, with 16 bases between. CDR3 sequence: CASRGARRWEQFF. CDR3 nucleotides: TGTGCCAGCAGGGGGGCTAGGAGGTGGGAGCAGTTCTTC.

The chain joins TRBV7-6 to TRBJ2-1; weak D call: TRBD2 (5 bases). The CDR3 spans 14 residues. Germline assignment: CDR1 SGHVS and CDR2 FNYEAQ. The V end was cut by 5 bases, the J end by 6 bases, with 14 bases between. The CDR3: CASSPPGIANEQFF. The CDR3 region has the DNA TGTGCCAGCAGCCCCCCCGGGATCGCCAATGAGCAGTTCTTC.

CDR3 DNA sequence: TGCAGCGTTGAATACCCGGGACTCTACGAGCAGTACTTC. This encodes CSVEYPGLYEQYF. The rearrangement uses TRBV29-1 and TRBJ2-7; D is perhaps TRBD2 (6 bases). From germline, CDR1 is SQVTM and CDR2 ANQGSEA. The V gene lost 2 bases and the J gene lost 3 bases, with 11 bases spanning the gap. The CDR3 covers 13 residues.

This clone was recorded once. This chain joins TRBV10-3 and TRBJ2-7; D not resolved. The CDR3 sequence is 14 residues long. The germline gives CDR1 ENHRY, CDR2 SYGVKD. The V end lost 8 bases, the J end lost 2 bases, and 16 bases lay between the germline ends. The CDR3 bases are TGTGCCATCCAAGTTGCGGACCTCACCTACGAGCAGTACTTC. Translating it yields CAIQVADLTYEQYF.